These T cell receptor beta chains were read from a single sample in a study of OX40 agonist ivuxolimab in advanced cancers. Sequencing was performed with immunoSEQ multiplex PCR; in TCRdb, only in-frame clones are kept and a portion is missing. The sample carries approximately 69,000 clones, less than 90% recorded once. The sequencing here drew on CD4+ or CD8+ T cells sorted from blood, taken in a trial of the OX40 agonist ivuxolimab. Receptors were obtained from an adult with an advanced solid tumor such as melanoma, head and neck, liver or kidney cancer. The CDR3 runs from the conserved cysteine through the conserved F or W. A D gene is named only where the DNA matches it firmly. Size is omitted from some rows. Given values are once, few, many or a class for expanded clones.

d_call	clone_size	j_call	v_call	cdr3_nt	cdr3_aa
-	-	TRBJ1-2	TRBV29-1	TGCAGCGTCGAGATTATGGGATTGGGACGGGGCTACACCTTC	CSVEIMGLGRGYTF
TRBD1	-	TRBJ1-5	TRBV28	TGTGCCAGCAGTCCTAGAGGCAGGGGGGCAAATCAGCCCCAGCATTTT	CASSPRGRGANQPQHF
-	-	TRBJ2-6	TRBV6-5	TGTGCCAGGGGCCAAGGGCAGGCCGGGGCCAACGTCCTGACTTTC	CARGQGQAGANVLTF
TRBD1	few	TRBJ1-2	TRBV7-9	TGTGCCAGCAGCTTGAGGGGACAGGGAAACTATGGCTACACCTTC	CASSLRGQGNYGYTF
TRBD1	-	TRBJ1-4	TRBV28	TGTGCCAGCAGTTTATCCCGACAGGGTCGAAAACTGTTTTTT	CASSLSRQGRKLFF
-	once	TRBJ2-4	TRBV19	TGTGCCAGTAGTCCCTATAAGGGCAGGGCGCGGGGAAACATTCAGTACTTC	CASSPYKGRARGNIQYF
-	-	TRBJ2-7	TRBV7-2	TGTGCCAGCAGCTTATTTGGGGGTAGCGGCCTCTACGAGCAGTACTTC	CASSLFGGSGLYEQYF
-	-	TRBJ2-7	TRBV15	TGTGCCACCAGCAGAGCCCCAAAGGAGGAGCAGTACTTC	CATSRAPKEEQYF
-	-	TRBJ1-1	TRBV9	TGTGCCAGCAGCGTAGTAGGGCTGGGGGAGAACACTGAAGCTTTCTTT	CASSVVGLGENTEAFF
TRBD2	-	TRBJ2-2	TRBV5-1	TGCGCCAGCAGACTAGCGGGGGGGAACACCGGGGAGCTGTTTTTT	CASRLAGGNTGELFF
TRBD2	-	TRBJ2-7	TRBV4-3	TGCGCCAGCAGCCAGACTAGCGCGATGGGCTACGAGCAGTACTTC	CASSQTSAMGYEQYF
-	-	TRBJ2-7	TRBV29-1	TGCAGCGTTGTGTCCGGATATCCCTTCTCCTACGAGCAGTACTTC	CSVVSGYPFSYEQYF
TRBD1	-	TRBJ2-5	TRBV4-3	TGCGCCAGCAGCCAAGAGCCGGTGGACAGGGGTGATCCCCAGTACTTC	CASSQEPVDRGDPQYF
-	-	TRBJ2-7	TRBV7-9	TGTGCCAGCAGCACGGGGCCCCTTCAAACCAATGACTTC	CASSTGPLQTNDF
TRBD1	-	TRBJ1-6	TRBV4-2	TGTGCCAGCAGCCAAGATCTGGCAGGGGGGTCACCCCTCCACTTT	CASSQDLAGGSPLHF
-	-	TRBJ1-1	TRBV9	TGTGCCACCCAAAAGGCGGCGAACACTGAAGCTTTCTTT	CATQKAANTEAFF
-	-	TRBJ1-3	TRBV30	TGTGCTTGGGGAAAAGGCAGCTCTGGAAACACCATATATTTT	CAWGKGSSGNTIYF
TRBD2	-	TRBJ2-3	TRBV18	TGTGCCAGCTCCCCGGCGCTAGCGGCAGATACGCAGTATTTT	CASSPALAADTQYF
TRBD2	-	TRBJ2-7	TRBV5-4	TGTGCCAGCAGCTTTAGCGGGAGCTCCTACGAGCAGTACTTC	CASSFSGSSYEQYF
-	-	TRBJ2-7	TRBV2	TGTGCCAGCAGTTCCCAGGGGTCCGGGTACGAGCAGTACTTC	CASSSQGSGYEQYF
-	-	TRBJ1-5	TRBV4-3	TGCGCCAGCAGCCAAGATCGAACGCCCAATCAGCCCCAGCATTTT	CASSQDRTPNQPQHF
-	-	TRBJ2-5	TRBV7-8	TGTGCCAGCAGCGATAGCCCACTAGCCCGGGGGCAAGAGACCCAGTACTTC	CASSDSPLARGQETQYF
TRBD1	-	TRBJ2-5	TRBV7-2	TGTGCCAGCAGCTTTTCCGACAGGGGGTTATTGGAGACCCAGTACTTC	CASSFSDRGLLETQYF
-	-	TRBJ2-1	TRBV7-2	TGTGCCAGCAGCTTACCAGCGGTTTACAATGAGCAGTTCTTC	CASSLPAVYNEQFF
TRBD1	-	TRBJ1-5	TRBV5-8	TGTGCCAGCAGCTTGTTTTCGGGACAGGGCAATCAGCCCCAGCATTTT	CASSLFSGQGNQPQHF
-	-	TRBJ2-3	TRBV7-9	TGTGCCAGCAGCTTGGCGGGGAGCTTCACAGATACGCAGTATTTT	CASSLAGSFTDTQYF
TRBD1	few	TRBJ1-1	TRBV6-5	TGTGCCAGCACGCTTCGACAGGGGGCCACTGAAGCTTTCTTT	CASTLRQGATEAFF
TRBD2	-	TRBJ2-7	TRBV27	TGTGCCAGCAGGATCCGAGGGGTGGGAGGGTCCTACGAGCAGTACTTC	CASRIRGVGGSYEQYF
-	-	TRBJ1-6	TRBV7-6	TGTGCCAGCAGCTTAAAGACAGGCAGTTCACCCCTCCACTTT	CASSLKTGSSPLHF
-	-	TRBJ1-5	TRBV7-6	TGTGCCAGCAGCTTAGGGGCATATCAGCCCCAGCATTTT	CASSLGAYQPQHF
TRBD1	-	TRBJ2-2	TRBV18	TGTGCCAGCTCACCACAAACAGGGGATACCGGGGAGCTGTTTTTT	CASSPQTGDTGELFF
TRBD1	-	TRBJ1-2	TRBV10-3	TGTGCCATCAGTGACCCGATAGGGGACAGGGACTATGGCTACACCTTC	CAISDPIGDRDYGYTF
-	few	TRBJ1-4	TRBV5-1	TGCGCCAGCAGCTTGGCGGGGACTACGACTAATGAAAAACTGTTTTTT	CASSLAGTTTNEKLFF
TRBD1	-	TRBJ2-7	TRBV7-3	TGTGCCAGCAGCTCCGGGACAGGGGCCCACGAGCAGTACTTC	CASSSGTGAHEQYF
-	few	TRBJ1-2	TRBV28	TGTGCCAGCAGTTTACGGCTCTATGGCTACACCTTC	CASSLRLYGYTF